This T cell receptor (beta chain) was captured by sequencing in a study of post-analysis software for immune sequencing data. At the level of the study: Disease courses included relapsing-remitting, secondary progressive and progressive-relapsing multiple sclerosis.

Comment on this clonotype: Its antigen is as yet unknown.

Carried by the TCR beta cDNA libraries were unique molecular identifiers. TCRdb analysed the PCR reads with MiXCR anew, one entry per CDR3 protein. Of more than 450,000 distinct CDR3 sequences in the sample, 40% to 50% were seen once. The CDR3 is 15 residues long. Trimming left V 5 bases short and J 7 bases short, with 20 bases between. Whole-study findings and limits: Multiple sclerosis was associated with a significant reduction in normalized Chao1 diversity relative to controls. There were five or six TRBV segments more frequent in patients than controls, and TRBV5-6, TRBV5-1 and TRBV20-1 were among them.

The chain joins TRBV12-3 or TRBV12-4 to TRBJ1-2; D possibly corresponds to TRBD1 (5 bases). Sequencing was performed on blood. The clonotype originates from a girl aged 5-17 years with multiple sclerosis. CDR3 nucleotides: TGTGCCAGCAGTCCCCCAGGGACGGCGGAGGGTGGCTACACCTTC. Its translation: CASSPPGTAEGGYTF.